A single sample is the source of the 8 T cell receptor beta chains below, sequenced in a study of T-cell memory formation after mild COVID-19. TCRdb re-derived calls from the 5' RACE reads in MiXCR, one entry per CDR3 protein. The sample records approximately 7,400 distinct CDR3 sequences, roughly 50% being singletons. The sample was PBMCs or a T cell subset sorted from them (not recorded which). These TCRs come from an adult who had mild COVID-19 (a few samples of this study predate the infection). Cell type and time point are not known.

V and J are TRBV9 and TRBJ2-7; 10 bases match TRBD1. This CDR3 contains 15 residues. J was trimmed by 5 bases and V by 4 bases; bases with no gene match: 9. The germline V gene encodes CDR1 SGDLS and CDR2 YYNGEE. The CDR3 nucleotides are TGTGCCAGCAGCCCACGGACAGGGGGATATCACGAGCAGTACGTC. It codes for CASSPRTGGYHEQYV.

Only a few counts were recorded for this clonotype. CDR3 in DNA: TGTGCCAGCAGCTTTCCTGGCACTGAAGCTTTCTTT. This encodes CASSFPGTEAFF. The chain carries TRBV7-9 and TRBJ1-1; D ambiguous. The CDR3 totals 12 residues. The germline V gene encodes CDR1 SEHNR and CDR2 FQNEAQ (reference sequence). Trimming cost V 3 bases and J 4 bases, with 6 bases left between them.

By proportion, this clonotype is medium-sized. This chain links TRBV18 with TRBJ1-1; a possible D gene is TRBD1 (6 bases). V dropped 10 bases and J dropped 5 bases, with 17 bases sitting between them. Per germline, CDR1 KGHSH and CDR2 LQKENI. The CDR3 runs to 13 residues. The CDR3 DNA is TGTGCCACCCTAAGGGGGTCTGGGACTGAAGCTTTCTTT. Translated: CATLRGSGTEAFF.

The table lists this clonotype with a count of one. The chain has TRBV5-6 and TRBJ2-7, with D perhaps matching TRBD1 or TRBD2 (5 bases each). The closer fit of TRBJ2-5 to the DNA end suggests the J call may be wrong. The CDR3 covers 14 residues. Germline assignment: CDR1 SGHDT and CDR2 YYEEEE. The CDR3 region is CASSSRLRGETQYF. Here the CDR3 DNA reads TGTGCCAGCAGCTCCCGTCTGAGGGGAGAGACCCAGTACTTC.

The J gene is TRBJ2-2, the V gene TRBV11-2; TRBD2 matches 15 bases. The V and J ends lost 5 bases and 2 bases, in that order; junction bases with no gene match: 6. The CDR3 runs to 18 residues. In germline, CDR1 is SGHAT, CDR2 FQNNGV. CDR3 sequence reads: CASSPGLAGGINTGELFF. The CDR3 nucleotides are TGTGCCAGCAGCCCGGGACTAGCGGGGGGCATAAACACCGGGGAGCTGTTTTTT. Full variable domain (outside the CDR3, taken from reference TRBV11-2 and TRBJ2-2): EAGVAQSPRYKIIEKRQSVAFWCNPISGHATLYWYQQILGQGPKLLIQFQNNGVVDDSQLPKDRFSAERLKGVDSTLKIQPAKLEDSAVYLCASSPGLAGGINTGELFFGEGSRLTVL.

This rearrangement joins TRBV7-9 to TRBJ2-2; the match to TRBD2 covers 7 bases. Trimming removed 5 bases from V and 4 bases from J; junction bases left unmatched: 7. In germline, CDR1 is SEHNR, CDR2 FQNEAQ (reference sequence). CDR3 length: 15 amino acids. This CDR3 is CASSTRGVSTGELFF. CDR3 in DNA: TGTGCCAGCAGCACCCGGGGGGTTTCCACCGGGGAGCTGTTTTTT.

This clonotype came up many times. V is TRBV12-3 or TRBV12-4 and J is TRBJ2-7; D is perhaps TRBD1 (5 bases). The CDR3 loop spans 13 amino acids. Trimming pared 1 base from V and 2 bases from J, leaving 6 bases between. The CDR3 nucleotides read TGTGCCAGCAGTTTAGTGGACACCTACGAGCAGTACTTC. The encoded protein is CASSLVDTYEQYF.

The chain links TRBV4-2 to TRBJ2-7; 8 bases align to TRBD2. This CDR3 spans 15 amino acids. CDR1 and CDR2 from the germline V gene are LGHNA and YNFKEQ. The J segment lost 2 bases and the V segment lost 0 bases, leaving 3 bases of the junction unmatched. The CDR3 nucleotides read TGTGCCAGCAGCCAAGATAGCGGGACTACCTACGAGCAGTACTTC. Protein: CASSQDSGTTYEQYF.